This TCR beta chain was identified in a study of tissue T cells after allogeneic stem cell transplantation. About the study: CD3+ T cells were flow-sorted when enough cells; otherwise DNA extracted directly.

Findings and caveats of the study: Anatomically similar tissues had similar TCR repertoires within each patient.

Using immunoSEQ multiplex PCR, the repertoire was profiled, and TCRdb retains in-frame clones only, with some absent. Here the sample spans 42,000 or so clones, 80% to 95% being singletons. With 5 bases removed from V and 5 bases from J, the gap between germline ends came to 16 bases. Germline CDR1 reads GTSNPN; CDR2 reads SVGIG (reference sequence). The length of the CDR3 is 14 residues. This clone showed up just a few times. Its antigen is undetermined. The V and J genes are TRBV30 and TRBJ2-1; D possibly matches TRBD1 or TRBD2 (5 bases each). The origin of this receptor is a woman aged 40 to 75 who later had graft-versus-host disease after an allogeneic stem cell transplant. Specimen: blood, collected before transplantation. CDR3 nucleotides: TGTGCCTGGGCCCGAGAGGGGCCCAACAATGAGCAGTTCTTC. The encoded protein is CAWAREGPNNEQFF.